This T cell receptor (beta chain) was obtained from a study of T cell repertoires in cytomegalovirus infection. Study information: From public TCR beta signatures came an indication of both CMV infection and matching HLA type.

As for this clonotype: Its specificity is unknown.

Study results and limitations: Dominant in the ex vivo response were TCR beta clonotypes restricted by HLA-C and specific for CMV. Based on cumulative public TCR beta family frequency, carriers of CMV plus the relevant HLA were identified.

The J segment lost 7 bases and the V segment lost 8 bases, leaving 10 bases of the junction unmatched. The CDR3 runs to 14 residues. The germline V gene has CDR1 MGHRA and CDR2 YSYEKL. TCRdb independently ran MiXCR on the reads; one entry per CDR3 protein. Of around 900,000 distinct CDR3 sequences listed, approximately 31% are singletons. The sequence was collected from a human donor in good health (CMV status not recorded). Some clones in this sample may be carry-over from other donors' samples. The chain uses TRBV4-1 and TRBJ2-1; TRBD2 agrees at 8 bases. Sequenced material: cultured CD8+ T cells from PBMCs, taken from culture after CMV antigen stimulation. The chain's CDR3 is CASLGGGGINEQFF. The CDR3 DNA sequence: TGCGCCAGCCTCGGGGGGGGAGGGATTAATGAGCAGTTCTTC.